What follows describes a single T cell receptor (beta chain). The antigen is not known. CDR1 is LGHNA and CDR2 is YNFKEQ in the germline V gene. The junction had 2 bases not matched to a gene; V was cut back by 4 bases and J by 0 bases. This CDR3 region has 17 residues. The PCR used 60 Vbeta and 13 Jbeta primers. This table comes from immunoSEQ multiplex PCR, and its TCRdb copy is limited to in-frame clones, with some not included. Of roughly 77,000 clones in the sample, roughly a tenth were seen once. This sample is drawn from a study of cytomegalovirus exposure and HLA in healthy donors. Points from the study as a whole: The productive fraction for most TCR beta V segments was about 90% or about 30% in an earlier analysis. Most CMV-associated TCR beta chains were later found to appear HLA-restricted. The study flagged some 180 TCR beta chains as cytomegalovirus-associated. Analysis was carried out at a later point, and it linked a missense DCLRE1C variant to TCR beta V- and J-gene trimming.

The sequenced sample consisted of PBMCs. The rearrangement uses TRBV4-2 and TRBJ2-3; 15 bases are a match to TRBD2. This receptor was taken from a man in his 60s in good health and CMV-seropositive. CDR3 coding DNA: TGTGCCAGCAGCCCTGGACTAGCGGGAGGGAGCACAGATACGCAGTATTTT. This translates into CASSPGLAGGSTDTQYF.